This T cell receptor beta chain was recorded in a study of T cell repertoires in cytomegalovirus infection. Looking at the study overall: Public TCR beta signatures provided an indication of both CMV infection and a matching HLA type. Regarding the study as a whole: Using cumulative public TCR beta family frequency, the authors identified those who carried CMV together with the relevant HLA.

V was trimmed by 2 bases and J by 7 bases, leaving 12 bases between them. In germline, CDR1 is DFQATT, CDR2 SNEGSKA (reference sequence). This CDR3 is built from 12 residues. One entry per CDR3 protein, called by TCRdb with MiXCR from the reads. The repertoire holds more than 350,000 distinct CDR3 sequences, with about a third as singletons. Note on this clonotype: Its antigen is still unknown.

Sample: PBMCs. This TCR was sampled from a human donor in good health (CMV status not recorded). Some clones in this sample may be carry-over from other donors' samples. The chain recombines TRBV20-1 with TRBJ2-7, with D perhaps TRBD2 (7 bases). The CDR3 here is CSARRGGAEQYF. In DNA form, the CDR3 reads TGCAGTGCTAGAAGGGGGGGGGCGGAGCAGTACTTC.